The subject of this entry is one T cell receptor beta chain. What it binds is unknown. The data are from a study of regulatory T cells in long-lasting Graves disease. Study-level results: Peripheral blood, not thyroid tissue, was the sole material studied. Segments TRBV28, TRBJ1-2 and TRBJ2-5 showed preferential usage in persistent disease.

Library construction for TCR beta used iRepertoire HTBI primers and Arm-PCR of CDR3 regions. TCRdb itself ran the multiplex PCR reads through MiXCR, one entry per CDR3 protein. The data hold 300,000 to 400,000 distinct CDR3 sequences, with 15% to 20% observed a single time. The sample's time point: newly diagnosed GD, antithyroid drugs for less than 3 months. Generation of the TCR library employed RNA extracted from PBMCs. Graves' disease was diagnosed by American Thyroid Association guidelines. This CDR3 is 13 amino acids long. Per the germline V gene, CDR1 is LNHDA and CDR2 is SQIVND (reference sequence). Trimming pared 10 bases from V and 2 bases from J, leaving 14 bases between. The same sample was also studied in work on T cells in Graves' hyperthyroidism and ophthalmopathy. Per that study: The HTBI primer set served for first-round RT-PCR of the TCR CDR3.

The source of this sequence is a man between 40 and 49 years old with Graves disease. The input for sequencing was peripheral blood mononuclear cells (PBMCs), taken at new diagnosis, from a patient treated with antithyroid drugs. V is TRBV19 and J is TRBJ1-1; possibly TRBD1 for D (5 bases). The CDR3 reads CANSPRDNTEAFF. The CDR3 nucleotides read TGTGCCAATAGCCCCCGGGACAACACTGAAGCTTTCTTT.